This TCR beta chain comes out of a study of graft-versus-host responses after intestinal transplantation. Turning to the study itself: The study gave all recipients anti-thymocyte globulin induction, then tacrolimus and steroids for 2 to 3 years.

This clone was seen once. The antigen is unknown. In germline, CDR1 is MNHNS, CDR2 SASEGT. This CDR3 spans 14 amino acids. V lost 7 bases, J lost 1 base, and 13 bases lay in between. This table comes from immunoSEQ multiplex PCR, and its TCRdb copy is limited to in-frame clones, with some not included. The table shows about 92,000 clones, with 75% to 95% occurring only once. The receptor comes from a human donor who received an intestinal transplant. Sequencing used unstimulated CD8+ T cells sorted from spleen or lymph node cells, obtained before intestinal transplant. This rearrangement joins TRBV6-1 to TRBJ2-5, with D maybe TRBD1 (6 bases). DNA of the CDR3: TGTGCCAGCACTAACACAGGGCGCCAAGAGACCCAGTACTTC. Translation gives CASTNTGRQETQYF.